The 22 T cell receptor beta chains reported below all come from one sample, sequenced in a study of T cell repertoires in cytomegalovirus infection. The antigens of these receptors remain unknown. TCRdb reanalysed the reads using MiXCR and keeps one entry per CDR3 protein. The sample lists about 69,000 distinct CDR3 sequences; roughly 28% were seen once. This material consisted of CD8+ T cells from cultured PBMCs, taken from culture after CMV antigen stimulation. Every receptor here comes from a human donor in good health (CMV status not recorded). Some clones in this sample may be carry-over from other donors' samples.

CDR3 sequence: CASRLDSGRNEQFF. The CDR3 coding sequence is TGTGCCAGCAGACTCGACTCGGGCAGAAATGAGCAGTTCTTC. The V call is TRBV27, the J call TRBJ2-1; D not resolved. V was trimmed by 6 bases and J by 7 bases, leaving 16 bases between them. This CDR3 is built from 14 residues. Germline CDR1 and CDR2: MNHEY and SMNVEV (reference sequence).

This clonotype was recorded many times. This chain links TRBV6-1 with TRBJ1-2, with 9 nucleotides matching TRBD1. The ends lost 4 bases at V and 4 bases at J; junction bases unmatched: 7. Germline V lookup: CDR1 MNHNS, CDR2 SASEGT. CDR3 size: 15 residues. The CDR3 loop is CASSAFTGGSYGYTF. The CDR3 DNA sequence: TGTGCCAGCAGTGCGTTCACAGGGGGCAGCTATGGCTACACCTTC.

The rearrangement joins TRBV5-1 to TRBJ1-1; a possible D gene is TRBD1 (5 bases). Germline CDR1 and CDR2: SGHRS and YFSETQ. CDR3 size: 13 residues. V dropped 5 bases and J dropped 4 bases, with 12 bases sitting between them. The CDR3 DNA is TGCGCCAGCAGATCCGGAGGGACCACTGAAGCTTTCTTT. As protein: CASRSGGTTEAFF.

This clonotype occurred a few times. This chain connects TRBV20-1 to TRBJ2-1, with D hard to call. The CDR3 has 14 residues. Trimming removed 6 bases at V and 2 bases at J, with 14 bases between. Looked up from germline, CDR1 is DFQATT and CDR2 is SNEGSKA (reference sequence). This chain's CDR3 is CSADSNRAYNEQFF. The DNA for the CDR3 is TGCAGTGCCGACTCCAATCGAGCCTACAATGAGCAGTTCTTC.

Worth noting for this clonotype: In this CDR3 the conserved last residue, phenylalanine or tryptophan, is missing, so a read error is likely. This chain links TRBV4-3 with TRBJ2-2, with D perhaps matching TRBD2 (5 bases). Germline CDR1 LGHNA, CDR2 YSLEER. The CDR3 has 19 amino acids. Trimming stripped 0 bases from V and 5 bases from J, with 22 bases between. CDR3 loop: CASSQDSPAAVAETGELFL. The DNA of the CDR3 is TGCGCCAGCAGCCAAGATTCGCCAGCAGCGGTCGCGGAGACCGGGGAGCTGTTTCTT.

This clonotype occurred a few times. Here the CDR3 DNA reads TGTGCCAGCAGCGGACAGGGCCACGAGCAGTACTTC. Its protein is CASSGQGHEQYF. The chain carries TRBV9 and TRBJ2-7; 7 positions match TRBD1. After removal of 3 bases from V and 5 bases from J, the junction contained 2 bases not matched to a gene. The germline gives CDR1 SGDLS, CDR2 YYNGEE. CDR3 length: 12 residues.

This chain links TRBV28 with TRBJ2-1; D gene uncertain. Germline lookup yields CDR1 MDHEN and CDR2 SYDVKM. The CDR3 sequence is 13 residues long. Trimming removed 5 bases at V and 3 bases at J, with 8 bases between. CDR3 protein: CASSGQIYNEQFF. Here the CDR3 DNA reads TGTGCCAGCAGTGGGCAGATCTACAATGAGCAGTTCTTC.

The CDR3 nucleotides read TGTGCCAGCAGTTACGGGACAGGGGGACCCTACGAGCAGTACTTC. This codes for CASSYGTGGPYEQYF. V is TRBV6-5 and J is TRBJ2-7; 11 bases match TRBD1. Germline loops: CDR1 MNHEY, CDR2 SVGAGI. V lost 2 bases, J lost 2 bases, and 2 bases stayed unmatched. The CDR3 runs 15 residues.

This clonotype was observed a handful of times. The genes are TRBV5-6 and TRBJ1-2; 8 positions match TRBD1. The CDR3 is 16 amino acids. Trimming cost V 2 bases and J 4 bases; bases outside gene matches: 10. Germline lookup yields CDR1 SGHDT and CDR2 YYEEEE. As DNA, the CDR3 is TGTGCCAGCAGCTTACCCGGACAGGGTCTTACCTATGGCTACACCTTC. Protein product: CASSLPGQGLTYGYTF.

The chain recombines TRBV30 with TRBJ2-3; D is undetermined. The CDR3 covers 13 residues. Germline CDR1 reads GTSNPN; CDR2 reads SVGIG (reference sequence). Deletions cut 0 bases from V and 0 bases from J, with 4 bases between. As DNA, the CDR3 is TGTGCCTGGAGTGTCCACAGCACAGATACGCAGTATTTT. Translating it yields CAWSVHSTDTQYF.

This clonotype was seen at least ten times. The rearrangement joins TRBV20-1 to TRBJ1-2; 7 bases are a match to TRBD1. Germline V gene data show CDR1 as DFQATT and CDR2 as SNEGSKA (reference sequence). The CDR3 is made up of 14 amino acids. Trimming took 5 bases from V and 2 from J; bases not matched to a gene: 8. CDR3 DNA sequence: TGCAGTGCTCTCGGATGGGACAGCAACTATGGCTACACCTTC. Protein sequence: CSALGWDSNYGYTF.

This clonotype was observed many times. J is TRBJ1-6 and V is TRBV12-3 or TRBV12-4; tentative D call: TRBD1 (6 bases). The CDR3 spans 14 residues. V gave up 1 base and J gave up 8 bases, with 9 bases separating them. The CDR3 DNA sequence: TGTGCCAGCAGTTTAGAACAGGGTTATTCACCCCTCCACTTT. It translates to CASSLEQGYSPLHF.

This clonotype came up many times. This chain joins TRBV18 and TRBJ2-7, with 8 bases identical to TRBD1. With 2 bases clipped from V and 2 bases from J, the junction kept 5 bases outside the gene matches. The CDR3 runs 15 residues. Germline V lookup: CDR1 KGHSH, CDR2 LQKENI. The chain's CDR3 is CASSPTGQGTYEQYF. The CDR3 coding sequence is TGTGCCAGCTCACCAACCGGACAGGGAACCTACGAGCAGTACTTC.

The rearrangement links TRBV12-3 or TRBV12-4 to TRBJ2-2; TRBD1 or TRBD2 may be the D gene (5 bases each). V was shortened by 0 bases and J by 2 bases, with 7 bases between the two germline ends. The CDR3 length is 15 residues. CDR3 sequence reads: CASSLAGPNTGELFF. CDR3 coding DNA: TGTGCCAGCAGTTTAGCGGGACCTAACACCGGGGAGCTGTTTTTT.

There are many counts of this clonotype. The CDR3 reads CASSADKFHEQFF. The CDR3 nucleotides read TGTGCCAGCAGCGCGGACAAGTTCCATGAGCAGTTCTTC. The chain employs TRBV9 and TRBJ2-1, with D perhaps TRBD1 (5 bases). Germline CDR1 and CDR2: SGDLS and YYNGEE. The CDR3 contains 13 residues. V lost 3 bases and J 8 bases, leaving 12 bases between the germline ends. Complete variable domain (other parts from reference TRBV9 and TRBJ2-1): DSGVTQTPKHLITATGQRVTLRCSPRSGDLSVYWYQQSLDQGLQFLIQYYNGEERAKGNILERFSAQQFPDLHSELNLSSLELGDSALYFCASSADKFHEQFFGPGTRLTVL.

This clonotype was picked up many times. CDR3 protein: CASRPGTGPTNYGYTF. The CDR3 DNA sequence: TGTGCCAGCAGGCCCGGGACAGGGCCGACTAACTATGGCTACACCTTC. This chain uses TRBV7-2 with TRBJ1-2; 9 nucleotides line up with TRBD1. Trimming cost V 6 bases and J 0 bases; bases outside gene matches: 8. The CDR3 runs 16 residues. CDR1 and CDR2 (germline): SGHTA, FQGNSA.

CDR3 in amino acids: CASSVGPGLAGGPTGELFF. Here the CDR3 DNA reads TGTGCCAGCAGCGTAGGCCCGGGACTAGCGGGAGGGCCAACCGGGGAGCTGTTTTTT. This chain uses TRBV9 with TRBJ2-2; TRBD2 matches 16 bases. The CDR3 length is 19 residues. Germline loops: CDR1 SGDLS, CDR2 YYNGEE. V lost 0 bases, J lost 5 bases, and 7 bases stayed unmatched.

This clonotype was counted at least ten times. The genes are TRBV7-2 and TRBJ1-1, with 7 bases identical to TRBD1. This CDR3 contains 15 residues. The junction had 5 bases not matched to a gene; V was cut back by 0 bases and J by 4 bases. Germline V gene sequence: CDR1 SGHTA, CDR2 FQGNSA. Here the CDR3 DNA reads TGTGCCAGCAGCTTAGCCCGACAGGGAACCACTGAAGCTTTCTTT. Translating gives CASSLARQGTTEAFF.

CDR3: CASSSSGVAYGYTF. CDR3 bases: TGTGCCAGCAGCTCAAGCGGGGTGGCCTATGGCTACACCTTC. The chain recombines TRBV11-3 with TRBJ1-2; D unresolved. Trimming left V 4 bases short and J 4 bases short, with 13 bases between. This CDR3 has 14 residues. Germline V gene lookup returns CDR1 SGHNT and CDR2 YENEEA.

This rearrangement joins TRBV25-1 to TRBJ1-1; D is uncertain. CDR1 and CDR2 (germline): MGHDK, SYGVNS. V was cut by 0 bases and J by 2 bases, with 10 bases left in between. The CDR3 loop spans 15 amino acids. CDR3 sequence: CASSEYAADNTEAFF. CDR3 nucleotide sequence: TGTGCCAGCAGTGAATATGCCGCGGATAACACTGAAGCTTTCTTT.

This clonotype was seen ten or more times. This chain uses TRBV6-2 or TRBV6-3 with TRBJ2-6, with TRBD2 as a possible D gene (6 bases). V was cut by 2 bases and J by 0 bases, with 17 bases left in between. The CDR3 totals 19 residues. The germline V gene has CDR1 MNHEY and CDR2 SVGEGT. CDR3 residues: CASSYEYPAGNSGANVLTF. The CDR3 nucleotides read TGTGCCAGCAGTTACGAGTACCCAGCGGGCAACTCTGGGGCCAACGTCCTGACTTTC.

In this sample, this clonotype turned up a few times. The chain uses TRBV30 and TRBJ2-5; no definite D call. This CDR3 has 14 residues. V gave up 3 bases and J gave up 5 bases, with 16 bases separating them. The germline gives CDR1 GTSNPN, CDR2 SVGIG (reference sequence). This chain's CDR3 is CAWRWRNHPETQYF. CDR3 in DNA: TGTGCCTGGAGGTGGCGTAACCACCCGGAGACCCAGTACTTC. The complete variable domain, with remaining parts taken from reference TRBV30 and TRBJ2-5, reads SQTIHQWPATLVQPVGSPLSLECTVEGTSNPNLYWYRQAAGRGLQLLFYSVGIGQISSEVPQNLSASRPQDRQFILSSKKLLLSDSGFYLCAWRWRNHPETQYFGPGTRLLVL.